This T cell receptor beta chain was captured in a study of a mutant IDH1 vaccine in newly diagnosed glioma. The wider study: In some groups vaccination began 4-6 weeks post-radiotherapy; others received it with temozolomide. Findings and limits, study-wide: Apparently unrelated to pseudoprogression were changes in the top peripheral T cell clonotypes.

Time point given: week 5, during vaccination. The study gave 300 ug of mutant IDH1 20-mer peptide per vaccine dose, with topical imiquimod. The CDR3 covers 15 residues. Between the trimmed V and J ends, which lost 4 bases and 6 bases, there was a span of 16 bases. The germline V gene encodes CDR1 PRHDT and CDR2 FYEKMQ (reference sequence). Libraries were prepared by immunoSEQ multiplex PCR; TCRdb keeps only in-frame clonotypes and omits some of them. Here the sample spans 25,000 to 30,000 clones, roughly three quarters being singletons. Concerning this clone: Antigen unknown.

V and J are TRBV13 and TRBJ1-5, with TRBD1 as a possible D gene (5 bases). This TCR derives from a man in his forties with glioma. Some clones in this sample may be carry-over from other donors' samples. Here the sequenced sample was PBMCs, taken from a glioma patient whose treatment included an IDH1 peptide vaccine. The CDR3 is CASSSGRGPAQPQHF. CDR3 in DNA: TGTGCCAGCAGCTCCGGCCGGGGACCAGCTCAGCCCCAGCATTTT.